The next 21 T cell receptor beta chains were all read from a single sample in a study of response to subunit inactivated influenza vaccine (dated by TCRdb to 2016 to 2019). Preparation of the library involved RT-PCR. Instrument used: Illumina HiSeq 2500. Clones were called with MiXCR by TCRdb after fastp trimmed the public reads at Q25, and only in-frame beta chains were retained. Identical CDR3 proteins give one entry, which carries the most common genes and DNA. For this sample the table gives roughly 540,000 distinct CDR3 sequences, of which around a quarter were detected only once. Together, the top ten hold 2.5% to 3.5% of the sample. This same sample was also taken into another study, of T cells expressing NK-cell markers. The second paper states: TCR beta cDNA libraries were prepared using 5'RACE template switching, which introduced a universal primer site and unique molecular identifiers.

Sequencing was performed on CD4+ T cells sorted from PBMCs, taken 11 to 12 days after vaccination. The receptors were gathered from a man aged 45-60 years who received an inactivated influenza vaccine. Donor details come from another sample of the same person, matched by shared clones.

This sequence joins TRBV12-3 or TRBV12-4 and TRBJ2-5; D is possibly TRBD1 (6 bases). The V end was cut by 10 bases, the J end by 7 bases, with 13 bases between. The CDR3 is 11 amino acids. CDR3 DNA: TGTGCCACCTCGACAGGTCCGACCCAGTACTTC. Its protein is CATSTGPTQYF.

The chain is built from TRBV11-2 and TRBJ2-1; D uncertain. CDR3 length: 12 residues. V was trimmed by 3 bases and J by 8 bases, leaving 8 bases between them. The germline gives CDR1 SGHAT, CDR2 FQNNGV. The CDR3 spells CASSFYGDEQFF. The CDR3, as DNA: TGTGCCAGCAGCTTCTATGGAGATGAGCAGTTCTTC.

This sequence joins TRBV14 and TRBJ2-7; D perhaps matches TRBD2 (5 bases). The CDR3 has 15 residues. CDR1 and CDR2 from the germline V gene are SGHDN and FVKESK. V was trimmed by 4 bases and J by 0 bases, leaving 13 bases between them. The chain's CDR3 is CASSPTRTGSYEQYF. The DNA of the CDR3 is TGTGCCAGCAGCCCCACTAGAACGGGCTCCTACGAGCAGTACTTC.

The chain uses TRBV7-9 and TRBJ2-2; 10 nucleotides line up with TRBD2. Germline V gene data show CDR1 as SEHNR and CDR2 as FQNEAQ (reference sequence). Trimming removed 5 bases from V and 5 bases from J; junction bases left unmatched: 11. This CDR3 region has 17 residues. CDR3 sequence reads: CASSRSVAGGLTGELFF. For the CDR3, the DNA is TGTGCCAGCAGCCGATCGGTAGCGGGGGGCCTGACCGGGGAGCTGTTTTTT.

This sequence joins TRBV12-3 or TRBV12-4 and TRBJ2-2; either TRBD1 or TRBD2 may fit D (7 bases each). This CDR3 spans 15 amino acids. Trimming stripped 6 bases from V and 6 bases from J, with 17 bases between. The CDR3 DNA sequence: TGTGCCAGCAGGGACGCCCAGGGGGGGTCCGGGGAGCTGTTTTTT. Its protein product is CASRDAQGGSGELFF.

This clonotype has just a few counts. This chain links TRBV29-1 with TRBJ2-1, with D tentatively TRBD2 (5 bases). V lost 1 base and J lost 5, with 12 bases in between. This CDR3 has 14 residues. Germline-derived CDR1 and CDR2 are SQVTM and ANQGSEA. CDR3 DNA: TGCAGCGTTGAAGCGCGACTAAGAAACAATGAGCAGTTCTTC. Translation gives CSVEARLRNNEQFF.

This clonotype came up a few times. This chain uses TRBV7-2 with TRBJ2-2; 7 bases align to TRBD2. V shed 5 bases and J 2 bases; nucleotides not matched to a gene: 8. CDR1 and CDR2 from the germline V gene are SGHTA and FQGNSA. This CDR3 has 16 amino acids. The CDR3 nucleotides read TGTGCCAGCAGCCCTGGGGGGGTGCTAAACACCGGGGAGCTGTTTTTT. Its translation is CASSPGGVLNTGELFF.

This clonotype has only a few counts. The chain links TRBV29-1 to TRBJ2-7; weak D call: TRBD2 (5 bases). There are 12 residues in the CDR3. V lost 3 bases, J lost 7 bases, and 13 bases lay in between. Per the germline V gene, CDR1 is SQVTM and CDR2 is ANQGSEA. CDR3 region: CSVDLGGTEQYF. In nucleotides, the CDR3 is TGCAGCGTTGATTTAGGAGGCACTGAGCAGTACTTC.

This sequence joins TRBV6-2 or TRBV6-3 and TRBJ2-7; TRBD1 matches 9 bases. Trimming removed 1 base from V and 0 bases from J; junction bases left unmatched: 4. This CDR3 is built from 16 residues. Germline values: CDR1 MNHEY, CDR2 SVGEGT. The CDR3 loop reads CASSYYTGGISYEQYF. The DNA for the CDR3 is TGTGCCAGCAGTTACTATACAGGGGGCATCTCCTACGAGCAGTACTTC.

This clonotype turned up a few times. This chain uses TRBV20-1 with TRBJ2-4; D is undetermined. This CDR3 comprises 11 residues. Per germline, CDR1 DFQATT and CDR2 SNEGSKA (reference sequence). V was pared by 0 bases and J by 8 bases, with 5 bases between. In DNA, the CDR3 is TGCAGTGCTAGAGAGAGCCACATTCAGTACTTC. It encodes CSARESHIQYF.

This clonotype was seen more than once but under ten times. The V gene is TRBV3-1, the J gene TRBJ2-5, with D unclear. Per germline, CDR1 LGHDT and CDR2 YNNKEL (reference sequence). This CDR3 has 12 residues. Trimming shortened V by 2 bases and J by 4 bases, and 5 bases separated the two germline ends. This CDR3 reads CASSQYGETQYF. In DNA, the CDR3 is TGTGCCAGCAGCCAATACGGAGAGACCCAGTACTTC.

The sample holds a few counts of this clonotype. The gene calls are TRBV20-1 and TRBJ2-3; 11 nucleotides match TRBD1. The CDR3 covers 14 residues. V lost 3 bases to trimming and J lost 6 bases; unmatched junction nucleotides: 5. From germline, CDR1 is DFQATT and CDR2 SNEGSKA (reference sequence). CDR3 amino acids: CSASRTGGVDTQYF. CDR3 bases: TGCAGTGCTAGTCGGACAGGGGGCGTGGATACGCAGTATTTT.

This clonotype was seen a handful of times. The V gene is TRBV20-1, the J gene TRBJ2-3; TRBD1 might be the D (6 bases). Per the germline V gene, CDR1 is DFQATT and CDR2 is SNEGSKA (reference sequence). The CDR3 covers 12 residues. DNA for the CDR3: TGCAGGGCTTTGGGGGCCCAGGGTACGCAGTATTTT. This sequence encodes CRALGAQGTQYF.

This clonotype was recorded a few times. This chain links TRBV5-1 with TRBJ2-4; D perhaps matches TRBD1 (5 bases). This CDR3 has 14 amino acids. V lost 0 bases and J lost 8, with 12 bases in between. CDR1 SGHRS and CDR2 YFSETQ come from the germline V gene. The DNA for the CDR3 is TGCGCCAGCAGCTTGGATACAGGTTGGGACATTCAGTACTTC. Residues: CASSLDTGWDIQYF.

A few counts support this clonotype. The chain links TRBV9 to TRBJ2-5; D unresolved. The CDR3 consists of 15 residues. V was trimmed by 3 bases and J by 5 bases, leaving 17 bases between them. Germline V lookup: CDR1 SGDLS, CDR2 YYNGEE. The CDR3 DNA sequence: TGTGCCAGCAGCGCCTCTCTGGGCCTGGATGAGACCCAGTACTTC. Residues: CASSASLGLDETQYF.

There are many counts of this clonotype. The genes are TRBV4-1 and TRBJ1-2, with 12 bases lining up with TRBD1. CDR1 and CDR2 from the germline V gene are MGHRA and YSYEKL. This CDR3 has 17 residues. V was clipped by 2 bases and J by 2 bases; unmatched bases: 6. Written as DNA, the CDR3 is TGCGCCAGCAGCCAACTAACCGGGACAGGGGGCAACTATGGCTACACCTTC. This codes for CASSQLTGTGGNYGYTF.

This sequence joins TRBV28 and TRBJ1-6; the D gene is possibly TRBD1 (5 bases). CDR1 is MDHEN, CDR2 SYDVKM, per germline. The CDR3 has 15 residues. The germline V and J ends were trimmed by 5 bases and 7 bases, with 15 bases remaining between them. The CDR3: CASSPVGQGNSPLHF. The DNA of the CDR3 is TGTGCCAGCAGTCCCGTTGGGCAGGGAAATTCACCCCTCCACTTT.

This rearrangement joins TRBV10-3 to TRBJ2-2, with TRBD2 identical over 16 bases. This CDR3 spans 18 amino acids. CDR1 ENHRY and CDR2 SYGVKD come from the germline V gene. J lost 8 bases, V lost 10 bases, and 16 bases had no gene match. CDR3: CATQGTSGGALSLGELFF. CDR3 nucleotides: TGTGCCACTCAAGGGACTAGCGGGGGGGCCTTGTCACTTGGGGAGCTGTTTTTT.

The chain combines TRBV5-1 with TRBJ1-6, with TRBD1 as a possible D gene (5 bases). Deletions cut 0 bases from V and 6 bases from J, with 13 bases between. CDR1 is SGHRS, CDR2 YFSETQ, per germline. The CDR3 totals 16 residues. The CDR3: CASSLGRAIANSPLHF. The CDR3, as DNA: TGCGCCAGCAGCTTGGGCAGGGCGATTGCTAATTCACCCCTCCACTTT.

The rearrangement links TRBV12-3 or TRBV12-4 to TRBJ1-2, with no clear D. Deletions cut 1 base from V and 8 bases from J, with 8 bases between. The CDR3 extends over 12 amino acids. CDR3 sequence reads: CASSLVQRGYTF. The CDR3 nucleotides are TGTGCCAGCAGTTTAGTTCAGCGAGGCTACACCTTC.

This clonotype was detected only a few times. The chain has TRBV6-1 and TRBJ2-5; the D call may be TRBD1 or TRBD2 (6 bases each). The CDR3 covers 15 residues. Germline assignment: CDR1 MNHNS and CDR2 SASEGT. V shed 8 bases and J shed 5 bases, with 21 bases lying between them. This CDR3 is CASRTPGAGPETQYF. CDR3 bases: TGTGCCAGCCGAACCCCGGGGGCTGGTCCTGAGACCCAGTACTTC.